The 15 T cell receptor beta chains presented below share a single source sample, sequenced in a study of blood T cell repertoires in COVID-19. The data were produced by immunoSEQ multiplex PCR, yet TCRdb's version contains in-frame clones alone and is incomplete. The top ten hold just over 3% of the sample, which has roughly 81,000 clones, approximately 85% seen once. Sequenced input: peripheral blood. The receptors were gathered from a woman aged 80 or older with COVID-19, enrolled during active disease.

This clone was picked up one time. The rearrangement uses TRBV6-7 and TRBJ2-1, with D tentatively TRBD2 (8 bases). TRBV6-7 is marked as an open reading frame, function uncertain. The CDR3 length is 16 residues. Trimming took 5 bases from V and 6 from J, leaving 20 bases between them. CDR3: CASSSREGATGNEQFF. The CDR3, as DNA: TGTGCCAGCAGTAGCCGGGAGGGGGCGACTGGCAATGAGCAGTTCTTC.

The chain carries TRBV24-1 and TRBJ2-1, with 9 nucleotides matching TRBD2. Germline CDR1 and CDR2: KGHDR and SFDVKD. CDR3 size: 16 residues. The J segment lost 0 bases and the V segment lost 6 bases, leaving 5 bases of the junction unmatched. CDR3 nucleotide sequence: TGTGCCACCAGTTCCTATAGCGGGAGCTCCTACAATGAGCAGTTCTTC. Translation: CATSSYSGSSYNEQFF.

CDR3 sequence (DNA): TGTGCCAGCAAGGAGGACAGGGATACTGGAAACACCATATATTTT. This codes for CASKEDRDTGNTIYF. The chain combines TRBV6-5 with TRBJ1-3; 8 nucleotides match TRBD1. CDR1 and CDR2 from the germline V gene are MNHEY and SVGAGI. The J segment lost 2 bases and the V segment lost 7 bases, leaving 7 bases of the junction unmatched. This CDR3 is 15 amino acids long.

The chain recombines TRBV2 with TRBJ1-5; D uncertain. This CDR3 has 11 residues. Trimming took off 8 bases at V and 9 bases at J, with 11 bases between the two ends. In germline, CDR1 is SNHLY, CDR2 FYNNEI. The CDR3 is CASGQVVPQHF. CDR3 sequence (DNA): TGTGCCAGCGGGCAGGTCGTGCCCCAGCATTTT.

The V gene is TRBV7-2, the J gene TRBJ2-7, with 7 bases that match TRBD1. The germline V gene encodes CDR1 SGHTA and CDR2 FQGNSA. V shed 5 bases and J 3 bases; nucleotides not matched to a gene: 10. There are 15 residues in the CDR3. The CDR3 loop reads CASSNQQGLYYEQYF. CDR3 DNA sequence: TGTGCCAGCAGCAACCAACAGGGGCTTTACTACGAGCAGTACTTC.

The chain has TRBV11-2 and TRBJ1-5, with a possible D match to TRBD1 (6 bases). The V end lost 4 bases, the J end lost 10 bases, and 8 bases lay between the germline ends. Germline V gives CDR1 SGHAT, CDR2 FQNNGV. The CDR3 totals 11 residues. The CDR3 coding sequence is TGTGCCAGCAGCTCGACAGGACCCCAGCATTTT. Translated, it gives CASSSTGPQHF.

This clone is a singleton in its sample. The J gene is TRBJ2-5, the V gene TRBV5-4, with 13 bases lining up with TRBD2. V lost 4 bases, J lost 2 bases, and 5 bases stayed unmatched. CDR1 SGHNT and CDR2 YYREEE come from the germline V gene (reference sequence). The length of the CDR3 is 16 residues. DNA for the CDR3: TGTGCCAGCAGCATCGGACTAGCGGGGGCTCAAGAGACCCAGTACTTC. Translating it yields CASSIGLAGAQETQYF.

The gene calls are TRBV19 and TRBJ1-5; D remains ambiguous. The CDR3 length is 15 residues. CDR1 LNHDA and CDR2 SQIVND come from the germline V gene (reference sequence). Deletions cut 0 bases from V and 2 bases from J, with 8 bases between. The CDR3 DNA follows: TGTGCCAGTAGTATAGATACGGAGCGCAATCAGCCCCAGCATTTT. This translates into CASSIDTERNQPQHF.

This sequence joins TRBV10-3 and TRBJ2-7; 9 bases map to TRBD2. CDR1 and CDR2 (germline): ENHRY, SYGVKD. The CDR3 sequence is 17 residues long. Germline trimming cut 6 bases from V and 3 bases from J; bases unmatched to any gene: 15. CDR3 sequence (DNA): TGTGCCATCAGACCCAGGGGGGAGGAAGCGGGAGGCTACGAGCAGTACTTC. Protein: CAIRPRGEEAGGYEQYF.

The chain is built from TRBV9 and TRBJ1-1; 7 bases are a match to TRBD1. The CDR3 runs 13 residues. The V gene's germline CDR1 is SGDLS and CDR2 YYNGEE. The V and J ends lost 4 bases and 3 bases, in that order; junction bases with no gene match: 3. The CDR3 region is CASSLTGDTEAFF. CDR3 DNA sequence: TGTGCCAGCAGCCTAACAGGGGACACTGAAGCTTTCTTT.

This chain connects TRBV7-3 to TRBJ1-1; perhaps TRBD1 as D (6 bases). The CDR3 length is 13 residues. CDR1 is SGHTA and CDR2 is FQGTGA in the germline V gene. The V end was cut by 2 bases, the J end by 5 bases, with 9 bases between. The DNA of the CDR3 is TGTGCCAGCAGCTTACTACAGGGAACTGAAGCTTTCTTT. Translating it yields CASSLLQGTEAFF. Based on the CDR3 plus reference TRBV7-3 and TRBJ1-1, the full variable domain is GAGVSQTPSNKVTEKGKYVELRCDPISGHTALYWYRQSLGQGPEFLIYFQGTGAADDSGLPNDRFFAVRPEGSVSTLKIQRTERGDSAVYLCASSLLQGTEAFFGQGTRLTVV.

In its sample, this clone was seen once. The chain recombines TRBV10-3 with TRBJ2-2; TRBD2 aligns across 8 bases. The CDR3 has 14 amino acids. Germline CDR1 and CDR2: ENHRY and SYGVKD. V shed 5 bases and J 5 bases; nucleotides not matched to a gene: 4. The CDR3 region has the DNA TGTGCCATCAGTCCGGGACTAGTTACCGGGGAGCTGTTTTTT. It codes for CAISPGLVTGELFF.

The chain is built from TRBV19 and TRBJ1-3; a weak D match, TRBD1 (6 bases). The V end lost 2 bases, the J end lost 2 bases, and 7 bases lay between the germline ends. CDR1 LNHDA and CDR2 SQIVND come from the germline V gene (reference sequence). The CDR3 sequence is 14 residues long. CDR3 sequence reads: CASSIQGPGNTIYF. In DNA, the CDR3 is TGTGCCAGTAGTATACAGGGGCCTGGAAACACCATATATTTT.

V usage is TRBV5-1 and J usage is TRBJ1-3, with 7 bases matching TRBD1. The CDR3 has 15 residues. Per the germline V gene, CDR1 is SGHRS and CDR2 is YFSETQ. V was pared by 3 bases and J by 1 base, with 4 bases of the junction left unmatched. CDR3 in amino acids: CASSSAGGSGNTIYF. For the CDR3, the DNA is TGCGCCAGCAGCTCGGCAGGGGGATCTGGAAACACCATATATTTT. The whole variable domain, filled in from reference TRBV5-1 and TRBJ1-3, reads KAGVTQTPRYLIKTRGQQVTLSCSPISGHRSVSWYQQTPGQGLQFLFEYFSETQRNKGNFPGRFSGRQFSNSRSEMNVSTLELGDSALYLCASSSAGGSGNTIYFGEGSWLTVV.

This chain joins TRBV5-1 and TRBJ2-7, with 9 bases fitting TRBD2. The CDR3 extends over 15 amino acids. V gave up 0 bases and J gave up 3 bases; unmatched junction bases: 4. Germline CDR1 reads SGHRS; CDR2 reads YFSETQ. The chain's CDR3 is CASSLAGLANYEQYF. The CDR3, as DNA: TGCGCCAGCAGCTTGGCTGGACTAGCGAACTACGAGCAGTACTTC. Based on the CDR3 plus reference TRBV5-1 and TRBJ2-7, the full variable domain is KAGVTQTPRYLIKTRGQQVTLSCSPISGHRSVSWYQQTPGQGLQFLFEYFSETQRNKGNFPGRFSGRQFSNSRSEMNVSTLELGDSALYLCASSLAGLANYEQYFGPGTRLTVT.